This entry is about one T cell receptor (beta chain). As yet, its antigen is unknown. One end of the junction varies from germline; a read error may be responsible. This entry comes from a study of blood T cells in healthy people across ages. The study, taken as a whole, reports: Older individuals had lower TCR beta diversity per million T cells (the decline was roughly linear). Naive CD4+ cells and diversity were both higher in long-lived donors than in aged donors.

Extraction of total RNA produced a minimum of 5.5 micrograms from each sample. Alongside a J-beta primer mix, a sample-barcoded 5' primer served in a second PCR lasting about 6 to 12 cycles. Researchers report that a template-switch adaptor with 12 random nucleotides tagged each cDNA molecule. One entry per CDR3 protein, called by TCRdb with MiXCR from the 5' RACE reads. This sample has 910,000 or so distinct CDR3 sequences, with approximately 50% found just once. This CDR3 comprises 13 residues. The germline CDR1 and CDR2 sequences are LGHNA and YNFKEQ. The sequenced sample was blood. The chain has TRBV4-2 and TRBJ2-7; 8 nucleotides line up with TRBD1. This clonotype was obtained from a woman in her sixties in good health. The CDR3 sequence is CAGSLQGDEEQYF. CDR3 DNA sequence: TGTGCCGGCAGCCTACAGGGGGATGAAGAGCAGTACTTC.